This T cell receptor beta chain was captured by sequencing in a study of blood T cell repertoires in COVID-19. Study as a whole: PBMCs, B-cell-depleted T cells, or T cells were the source of the cDNA or gDNA that made up the material.

The CDR3 covers 13 residues. Looked up from germline, CDR1 is SNHLY and CDR2 is FYNNEI. V lost 7 bases and J 6 bases, leaving 15 bases between the germline ends. This clone was detected a few times. Those enrolled in Seattle joined during active infection and were followed longitudinally afterward. Study processing details: Cell counts per sample came from amplifying reference gene primers. Method: immunoSEQ multiplex PCR; TCRdb's copy keeps in-frame clones and lacks some. V, J and clone size were drawn from that table, and D and trimming were deduced from the DNA. The data hold about 340,000 clones, with about 89% observed a single time.

This clonotype was obtained from a woman between 50 and 59 years old with COVID-19, enrolled during active disease. Sequencing was done on a sample of peripheral blood. The chain recombines TRBV2 with TRBJ1-1; TRBD1 is a possible D gene (6 bases). In nucleotides, the CDR3 is TGTGCCAGCACCCTGAGGGAGGGGGCTGAAGCTTTCTTT. Translation: CASTLREGAEAFF.